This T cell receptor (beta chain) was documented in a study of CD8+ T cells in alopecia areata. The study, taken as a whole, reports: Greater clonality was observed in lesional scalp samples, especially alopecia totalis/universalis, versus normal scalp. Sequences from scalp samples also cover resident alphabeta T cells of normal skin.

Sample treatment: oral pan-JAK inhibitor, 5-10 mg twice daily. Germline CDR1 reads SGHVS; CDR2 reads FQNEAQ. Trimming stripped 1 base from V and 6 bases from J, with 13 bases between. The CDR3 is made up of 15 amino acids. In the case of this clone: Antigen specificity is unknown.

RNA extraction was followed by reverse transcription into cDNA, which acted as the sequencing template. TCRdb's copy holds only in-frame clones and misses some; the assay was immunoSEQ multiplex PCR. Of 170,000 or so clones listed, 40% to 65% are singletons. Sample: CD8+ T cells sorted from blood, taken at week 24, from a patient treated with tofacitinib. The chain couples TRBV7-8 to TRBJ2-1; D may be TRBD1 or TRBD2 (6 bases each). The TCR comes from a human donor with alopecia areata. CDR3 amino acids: CASSLEPGASNEQFF. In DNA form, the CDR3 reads TGTGCCAGCAGCTTAGAGCCGGGGGCAAGCAATGAGCAGTTCTTC.